The 3 T cell receptor beta chains given below trace back to one sample, sequenced in a study of blood T cell repertoires in COVID-19. Libraries were prepared by immunoSEQ multiplex PCR; TCRdb keeps only in-frame clonotypes and omits some of them. Here the sample spans around 41,000 clones, around 83% being singletons. The sample taken for sequencing was peripheral blood. The receptors here all came from a woman of 80 years or more with active or convalescent COVID-19.

The V and J genes are TRBV30 and TRBJ2-7; 9 bases align to TRBD1. J was trimmed by 3 bases and V by 4 bases; bases with no gene match: 10. Germline V gene lookup returns CDR1 GTSNPN and CDR2 SVGIG (reference sequence). There are 15 residues in the CDR3. CDR3 residues: CAWKMGTGSFYEQYF. DNA for the CDR3: TGTGCCTGGAAGATGGGGACAGGGTCTTTCTACGAGCAGTACTTC. Together with reference TRBV30 and TRBJ2-7, the CDR3 gives the full variable domain: SQTIHQWPATLVQPVGSPLSLECTVEGTSNPNLYWYRQAAGRGLQLLFYSVGIGQISSEVPQNLSASRPQDRQFILSSKKLLLSDSGFYLCAWKMGTGSFYEQYFGPGTRLTVT.

V gene TRBV10-3 combines with J gene TRBJ1-5, with unresolved D. The ends were cut back, 5 bases at V and 0 bases at J, with 5 bases in the middle. This CDR3 has 13 residues. CDR1 and CDR2 from the germline V gene are ENHRY and SYGVKD. CDR3 nucleotides: TGTGCCATCAGTACAGTTAGCAATCAGCCCCAGCATTTT. Protein sequence: CAISTVSNQPQHF.

About this clone: The sample carries other DNA sequences with the same CDR3. This chain links TRBV9 with TRBJ1-1; D uncertain. This CDR3 spans 13 amino acids. The V end lost 0 bases, the J end lost 0 bases, and 3 bases lay between the germline ends. In germline, CDR1 is SGDLS, CDR2 YYNGEE. Here the CDR3 DNA reads TGTGCCAGCAGCGTAGCTGTGAACACTGAAGCTTTCTTT. It codes for CASSVAVNTEAFF.